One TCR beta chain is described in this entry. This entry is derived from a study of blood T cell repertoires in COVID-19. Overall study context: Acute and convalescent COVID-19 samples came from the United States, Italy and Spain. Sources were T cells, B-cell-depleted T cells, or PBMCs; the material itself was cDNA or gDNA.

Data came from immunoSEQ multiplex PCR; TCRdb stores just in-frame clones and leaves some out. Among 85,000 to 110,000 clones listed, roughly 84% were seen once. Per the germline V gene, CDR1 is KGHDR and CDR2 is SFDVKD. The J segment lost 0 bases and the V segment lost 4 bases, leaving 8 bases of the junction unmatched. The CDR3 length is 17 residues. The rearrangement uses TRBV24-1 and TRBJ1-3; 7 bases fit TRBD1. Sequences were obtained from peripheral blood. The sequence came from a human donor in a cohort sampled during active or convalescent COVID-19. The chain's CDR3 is CATSEPTGQASGNTIYF. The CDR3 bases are TGTGCCACCAGTGAGCCTACTGGACAGGCCTCTGGAAACACCATATATTTT.